These 28 T cell receptor beta chains were sequenced from one sample in a study of shared clonotypes between healthy human individuals. Sequenced by immunoSEQ multiplex PCR; TCRdb stores in-frame clones only, minus some. The sample holds under 1,100,000 clones, 75% to 80% seen once. Material for sequencing was memory CD4+ T cells from PBMCs. Sample subset: CD45RA-negative fraction. These receptors all come from a man aged 18 to 30 in good health. Some clones in this sample may be carry-over from other donors' samples.

The chain uses TRBV7-9 and TRBJ2-3; TRBD2 agrees at 8 bases. CDR3 length: 15 residues. After removal of 3 bases from V and 5 bases from J, the junction contained 7 bases not matched to a gene. The germline V gene encodes CDR1 SEHNR and CDR2 FQNEAQ (reference sequence). CDR3: CASSFSGGRGDTQYF. CDR3 nucleotides: TGTGCCAGCAGCTTCTCGGGAGGGCGGGGAGATACGCAGTATTTT. Supplemented by reference TRBV7-9 and TRBJ2-3, the full variable domain reads DTGVSQNPRHKITKRGQNVTFRCDPISEHNRLYWYRQTLGQGPEFLTYFQNEAQLEKSRLLSDRFSAERPKGSFSTLEIQRTEQGDSAMYLCASSFSGGRGDTQYFGPGTRLTVL.

The chain joins TRBV11-2 to TRBJ2-7; TRBD2 matches 12 bases. From germline, CDR1 is SGHAT and CDR2 FQNNGV. The ends lost 5 bases at V and 2 bases at J; junction bases unmatched: 4. This CDR3 region has 15 residues. The CDR3 region has the DNA TGTGCCAGCAGCCGGGGACTAGCGGGTACCTACGAGCAGTACTTC. It specifies CASSRGLAGTYEQYF.

This chain uses TRBV5-1 with TRBJ2-3, with TRBD2 identical over 12 bases. Looked up from germline, CDR1 is SGHRS and CDR2 is YFSETQ. Losses at the gene ends were 1 base for V and 5 bases for J; bases not matched to a gene: 5. The CDR3 is made up of 16 amino acids. CDR3 sequence: CASSLTSGRPGDTQYF. DNA of the CDR3: TGCGCCAGCAGCTTGACTAGCGGGAGGCCGGGAGATACGCAGTATTTT.

As regards this clone: A read error may explain this, as a much larger clone is one base away. The V call is TRBV11-2, the J call TRBJ2-1, with TRBD2 identical over 12 bases. The junction had 7 bases not matched to a gene; V was cut back by 7 bases and J by 6 bases. Germline V gene sequence: CDR1 SGHAT, CDR2 FQNNGV. The CDR3 loop spans 15 amino acids. CDR3 residues: CASTAGTSGCNEQFF. The CDR3 nucleotides are TGTGCCAGCACGGCCGGGACTAGCGGGTGCAATGAGCAGTTCTTC. The full variable domain, with the rest looked up from reference TRBV11-2 and TRBJ2-1, is EAGVAQSPRYKIIEKRQSVAFWCNPISGHATLYWYQQILGQGPKLLIQFQNNGVVDDSQLPKDRFSAERLKGVDSTLKIQPAKLEDSAVYLCASTAGTSGCNEQFFGPGTRLTVL.

This clone was seen many times. The gene calls are TRBV5-4 and TRBJ2-7; TRBD1 might be the D (6 bases). In germline, CDR1 is SGHNT, CDR2 YYREEE (reference sequence). V gave up 2 bases and J gave up 3 bases, with 15 bases separating them. The CDR3 has 15 amino acids. CDR3 sequence reads: CASSFMTGSLYEQYF. CDR3 bases: TGTGCCAGCAGCTTCATGACAGGCTCACTCTACGAGCAGTACTTC. The variable domain in full, with the rest retrieved from reference TRBV5-4 and TRBJ2-7, is ETGVTQSPTHLIKTRGQQVTLRCSSQSGHNTVSWYQQALGQGPQFIFQYYREEENGRGNFPPRFSGLQFPNYSSELNVNALELDDSALYLCASSFMTGSLYEQYFGPGTRLTVT.

At least ten counts were recorded for this clone. The V call is TRBV2, the J call TRBJ1-2; TRBD1 is a possible D gene (6 bases). The germline V and J ends were trimmed by 7 bases and 7 bases, with 22 bases remaining between them. Germline V gene sequence: CDR1 SNHLY, CDR2 FYNNEI. The CDR3 runs to 15 residues. The CDR3 protein is CASMRDILTGGGYTF. CDR3 nucleotide sequence: TGTGCCAGCATGCGGGACATTCTAACGGGGGGTGGCTACACCTTC.

The chain joins TRBV18 to TRBJ2-7; a weak D match, TRBD1 (5 bases). V dropped 3 bases and J dropped 1 base, with 13 bases sitting between them. Germline CDR1 KGHSH, CDR2 LQKENI. This CDR3 spans 15 amino acids. The CDR3 DNA is TGTGCCAGCTCACCGACAGAAAACCCATCCTACGAGCAGTACTTC. This gives the protein CASSPTENPSYEQYF.

This clone has a single count. The genes are TRBV7-2 and TRBJ2-7; D unclear. Germline assignment: CDR1 SGHTA and CDR2 FQGNSA. Between the trimmed V and J ends, which lost 2 bases and 3 bases, there was a span of 11 bases. The CDR3 length is 14 residues. CDR3 in amino acids: CASSLTYVDYEQYF. DNA of the CDR3: TGTGCCAGCAGCTTAACGTATGTCGACTACGAGCAGTACTTC.

The chain employs TRBV28 and TRBJ1-2; D unresolved. Germline V lookup: CDR1 MDHEN, CDR2 SYDVKM. The V and J ends lost 6 bases and 6 bases respectively, with 20 bases between them. This CDR3 contains 15 residues. CDR3 coding DNA: TGTGCCAGCAGCCCCCGGTTCTTCGGATACCATGGCTACACCTTC. This encodes CASSPRFFGYHGYTF.

The chain carries TRBV19 and TRBJ1-5; 7 nucleotides agree with TRBD1. V was clipped by 4 bases and J by 4 bases; unmatched bases: 1. Germline V CDR1 and CDR2: LNHDA, SQIVND (reference sequence). The CDR3 loop spans 13 amino acids. The DNA of the CDR3 is TGTGCCAGTAGTAGACAGGGAAATCAGCCCCAGCATTTT. This encodes CASSRQGNQPQHF.

V and J are TRBV6-6 and TRBJ1-2; D is unresolved. Looked up from germline, CDR1 is MNHNY and CDR2 is SVGAGI (reference sequence). V lost 5 bases and J 3 bases, leaving 13 bases between the germline ends. The CDR3 length is 14 residues. The CDR3, as DNA: TGTGCCAGCAGTGTGGGGAGGGCAGACTATGGCTACACCTTC. Protein product: CASSVGRADYGYTF.

V gene TRBV4-1 combines with J gene TRBJ2-3; the D gene is possibly TRBD2 (6 bases). The germline V gene encodes CDR1 MGHRA and CDR2 YSYEKL. The CDR3 has 18 residues. V lost 0 bases, J lost 7 bases, and 23 bases lay in between. CDR3 residues: CASSQDHSGTPQRNTQYF. The DNA for the CDR3 is TGCGCCAGCAGCCAAGATCACTCGGGGACTCCTCAGAGAAATACGCAGTATTTT.

The chain has TRBV9 and TRBJ2-2; the match to TRBD2 covers 9 bases. Per the germline V gene, CDR1 is SGDLS and CDR2 is YYNGEE. The CDR3 length is 15 residues. J gave up 6 bases and V 0 bases, and 3 bases lay outside the gene matches. The CDR3 region is CASSVGEREAGELFF. The CDR3 DNA sequence: TGTGCCAGCAGCGTAGGAGAGCGGGAGGCCGGGGAGCTGTTTTTT.

The rearrangement links TRBV2 to TRBJ1-5; D is unresolved. CDR1 and CDR2 (germline): SNHLY, FYNNEI. The CDR3 runs 14 residues. V lost 1 base and J 7 bases, leaving 11 bases between the germline ends. CDR3 sequence: CASSEVWGSQPQHF. In DNA form, the CDR3 reads TGTGCCAGCAGTGAAGTGTGGGGATCCCAGCCCCAGCATTTT.

The rearrangement uses TRBV5-6 and TRBJ2-7; no clear D gene. Germline V gene data show CDR1 as SGHDT and CDR2 as YYEEEE. Trimming left V 1 base short and J 5 bases short, with 13 bases between. The CDR3 length is 14 residues. The DNA for the CDR3 is TGTGCCAGCAGCTTGTTTATCGCGGACCACGAGCAGTACTTC. Protein sequence: CASSLFIADHEQYF.

Here the CDR3 DNA reads TGTGCCAGCATGAGGCAGGGCGTCGAAAAACTGTTTTTT. This sequence encodes CASMRQGVEKLFF. The rearrangement uses TRBV6-1 and TRBJ1-4, with a tentative D call TRBD1 (5 bases). This CDR3 comprises 13 residues. The V end was cut by 7 bases, the J end by 8 bases, with 14 bases between. Germline lookup yields CDR1 MNHNS and CDR2 SASEGT.

The chain carries TRBV4-2 and TRBJ2-1; 8 positions match TRBD2. Germline V lookup: CDR1 LGHNA, CDR2 YNFKEQ. The CDR3 consists of 16 residues. With V trimmed by 4 bases and J by 7 bases, 12 bases remained unmatched. The CDR3 DNA reads TGTGCCAGCAGCCCCTCGGGAGGGAGGGCCGGAAATGAGCAGTTCTTC. It translates to CASSPSGGRAGNEQFF.

This clone was recorded only once. The chain is built from TRBV4-1 and TRBJ2-1; perhaps TRBD2 as D (5 bases). Between the trimmed V and J ends, which lost 2 bases and 7 bases, there was a span of 12 bases. This CDR3 spans 14 amino acids. Germline assignment: CDR1 MGHRA and CDR2 YSYEKL. CDR3 loop: CASSQPRRGNEQFF. The CDR3 DNA follows: TGCGCCAGCAGCCAACCCCGACGGGGAAATGAGCAGTTCTTC.

This chain links TRBV2 with TRBJ2-5; 10 positions agree with TRBD2. Germline V lookup: CDR1 SNHLY, CDR2 FYNNEI. V lost 5 bases to trimming and J lost 2 bases; unmatched junction nucleotides: 5. The CDR3 is 15 amino acids. Here the CDR3 DNA reads TGTGCCAGCAGTAAACTAGCGGGGATACAAGAGACCCAGTACTTC. Translating gives CASSKLAGIQETQYF.

There are a few counts of this clone. This CDR3 reads CASSLYGIWDEQYF. CDR3 sequence (DNA): TGTGCCAGCAGCTTATACGGGATTTGGGACGAGCAGTACTTC. This chain links TRBV7-9 with TRBJ2-7; tentatively, D is TRBD2 (5 bases). The V gene lost 2 bases and the J gene lost 5 bases, with 13 bases spanning the gap. CDR3 size: 14 residues. Germline V gene data show CDR1 as SEHNR and CDR2 as FQNEAQ (reference sequence).

Of note for this clone: A single base separates this from a much larger clone, so it may be a read error. The chain carries TRBV5-4 and TRBJ2-3, with D unclear. The germline V gene encodes CDR1 SGHNT and CDR2 YYREEE (reference sequence). The germline V and J ends were trimmed by 0 bases and 2 bases, with 1 base remaining between them. The CDR3 covers 12 residues. The CDR3 DNA is TGTGCCAGCAGCTTGGTCACAGATACGCAGTATTTT. The encoded protein is CASSLVTDTQYF.

The V gene is TRBV10-1, the J gene TRBJ2-1, with D maybe TRBD2 (6 bases). In germline, CDR1 is WNHNN, CDR2 SYGVQD (reference sequence). Trimming shortened V by 6 bases and J by 5 bases, and 14 bases separated the two germline ends. The CDR3 runs 14 residues. The CDR3 bases are TGCGCCAGCAGATCCGGGAGCAGCGACAATGAGCAGTTCTTC. This sequence encodes CASRSGSSDNEQFF.

This chain uses TRBV27 with TRBJ2-3; 7 positions match TRBD2. Trimming at V came to 10 bases and at J to 1 base, leaving 14 bases not matched to a gene. Germline lookup yields CDR1 MNHEY and CDR2 SMNVEV (reference sequence). This CDR3 contains 16 residues. CDR3 loop: CATAPGLRWGTDTQYF. The CDR3 DNA reads TGTGCCACCGCCCCGGGACTAAGGTGGGGCACAGATACGCAGTATTTT.

CDR3: CASSLIGLAGARSTDTQYF. DNA of the CDR3: TGTGCCAGCAGCTTAATCGGACTAGCGGGAGCGAGGAGCACAGATACGCAGTATTTT. The V call is TRBV7-3, the J call TRBJ2-3, with 13 bases lining up with TRBD2. Germline trimming cut 1 base from V and 0 bases from J; bases unmatched to any gene: 7. Germline CDR1 SGHTA, CDR2 FQGTGA. The CDR3 runs 19 residues.

The J gene is TRBJ2-5, the V gene TRBV9; D uncertain. The CDR3 runs to 13 residues. Looked up from germline, CDR1 is SGDLS and CDR2 is YYNGEE. Trimming took off 1 base at V and 8 bases at J, with 12 bases between the two ends. DNA of the CDR3: TGTGCCAGCAGCGTAACCCGTCTAAGTACCCAGTACTTC. This codes for CASSVTRLSTQYF.

This chain uses TRBV6-5 with TRBJ2-7, with D possibly matching TRBD2 (6 bases). The CDR3 spans 15 residues. Germline V lookup: CDR1 MNHEY, CDR2 SVGAGI. V was clipped by 6 bases and J by 4 bases, with 19 bases between them. The CDR3 nucleotides read TGTGCCAGCAGGCCGCCGGGGCGGAGGGAGTACGAGCAGTACTTC. Its translation: CASRPPGRREYEQYF.

The chain couples TRBV9 to TRBJ1-3, with 7 bases identical to TRBD1. The CDR3 runs 15 residues. V lost 4 bases and J lost 0; bases outside the gene matches: 4. Germline assignment: CDR1 SGDLS and CDR2 YYNGEE. CDR3 loop: CASSTRDSSGNTIYF. CDR3 in DNA: TGTGCCAGCAGCACCCGGGACAGCTCTGGAAACACCATATATTTT.

The J gene is TRBJ2-1, the V gene TRBV7-7; TRBD2 aligns across 11 bases. Losses at the gene ends were 5 bases for V and 9 bases for J; bases not matched to a gene: 6. Germline V gene lookup returns CDR1 SSHAT and CDR2 FNYEAQ (reference sequence). There are 14 residues in the CDR3. CDR3 in amino acids: CASSPLAGVVEQFF. The CDR3 nucleotides are TGTGCCAGCAGCCCACTAGCGGGAGTTGTTGAGCAGTTCTTC.